This section outlines one T cell receptor (beta chain) sequence together with its context. Its antigen is still unknown. The CDR3 has 16 residues. Germline V gene sequence: CDR1 LGHDT, CDR2 YNNKEL (reference sequence). Trimming pared 4 bases from V and 1 base from J, leaving 16 bases between. The sample belongs to a study of T cell responses to AZD1222 COVID-19 vaccine. Assay: immunoSEQ multiplex PCR; the TCRdb copy retains only in-frame clones and omits some. The data show nearly 110,000 clones, nearly 90% seen once. Study-wide results and limits: Nearly half of spike-specific TCRs reportedly target variant regions that are unmutated in the B.1.351 and B.1.1.7 variants. Clonal diversity was possibly underestimated; the donors were predominantly white British and more often female.

The V call is TRBV3-1 (or the pseudogene TRBV3-2), the J call TRBJ1-1; tentatively, D is TRBD1 (5 bases). The clonotype comes from an adult who received the AZD1222 COVID-19 vaccine. Sequencing was performed on peripheral blood, taken 28 days after the second AZD1222 dose. Here the CDR3 DNA reads TGTGCCAGCAGCCCGGGTGGGGCTACGTCGAACACTGAAGCTTTCTTT. It encodes CASSPGGATSNTEAFF.